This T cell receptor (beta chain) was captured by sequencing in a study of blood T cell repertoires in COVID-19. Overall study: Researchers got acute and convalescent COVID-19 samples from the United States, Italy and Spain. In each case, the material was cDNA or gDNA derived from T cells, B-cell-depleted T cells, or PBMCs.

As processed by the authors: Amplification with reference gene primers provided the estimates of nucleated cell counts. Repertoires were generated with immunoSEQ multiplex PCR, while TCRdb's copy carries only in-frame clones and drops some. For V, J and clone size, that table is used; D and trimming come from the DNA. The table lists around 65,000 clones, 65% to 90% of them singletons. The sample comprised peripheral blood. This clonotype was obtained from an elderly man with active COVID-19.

The CDR3 bases are TGTGCCAGCTGGGGACAGGGGACAGGCTCCTACAATGAGCAGTTCTTC. This sequence encodes CASWGQGTGSYNEQFF. V and J are TRBV4-2 and TRBJ2-1; 10 nucleotides align to TRBD1. V lost 8 bases to trimming and J lost 0 bases; unmatched junction nucleotides: 7. The germline V gene encodes CDR1 LGHNA and CDR2 YNFKEQ. The CDR3 consists of 16 residues.